This record looks at one T cell receptor (beta chain) sequence and its context. This specimen belongs to a study of blood T cell repertoires in COVID-19. Study details: Spain, Italy and the United States supplied samples that represented acute and convalescent COVID-19. T cells, B-cell-depleted T cells, or PBMCs supplied cDNA or gDNA.

V gave up 5 bases and J gave up 7 bases; unmatched junction bases: 11. The CDR3 has 15 residues. Germline CDR1 and CDR2: GTSNPN and SVGIG (reference sequence). Original processing notes: For nucleated cells, counts were estimated from reference gene primer amplification. The table came from immunoSEQ multiplex PCR; TCRdb's copy has only in-frame clones and leaves some out. Clone size and the V and J calls come from that table; the DNA yielded D and trimming. In the table there are about 83,000 clones, about 82% of which are singletons. This receptor was identified in a man between 50 and 59 years old with active COVID-19. This chain joins TRBV30 and TRBJ1-4; TRBD1 matches 9 bases. The sequenced sample was peripheral blood. CDR3 region: CAWDSSGTGSEKLFF. CDR3 nucleotides: TGTGCCTGGGATTCGTCCGGGACAGGGAGTGAAAAACTGTTTTTT.